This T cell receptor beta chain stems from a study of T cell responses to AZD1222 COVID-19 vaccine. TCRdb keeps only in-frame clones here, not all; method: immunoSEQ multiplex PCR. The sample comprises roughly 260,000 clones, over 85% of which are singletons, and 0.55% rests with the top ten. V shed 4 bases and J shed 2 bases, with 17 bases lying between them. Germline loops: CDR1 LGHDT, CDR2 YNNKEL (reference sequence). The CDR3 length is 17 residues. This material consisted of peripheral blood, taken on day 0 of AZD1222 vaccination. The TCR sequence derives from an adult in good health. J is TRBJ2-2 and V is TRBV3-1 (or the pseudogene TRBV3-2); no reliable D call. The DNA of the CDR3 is TGTGCCAGCAGCCGCCTCCCCCGGACGACTAACACCGGGGAGCTGTTTTTT. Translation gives CASSRLPRTTNTGELFF.